This is a list of T cell receptor beta chains from one sample in a study of shared clonotypes between healthy human individuals. The protocol was immunoSEQ multiplex PCR, while the TCRdb copy is restricted to in-frame clones and leaves out a portion. The data hold roughly 850,000 clones, with just over 95% observed a single time. Source material: naive CD8+ T cells sorted from blood. These receptors all stem from a man aged 25 to 40 in good health. Each CDR3 is given with its conserved first and last residue. The D gene is left open where the match is weak.

-,TRBJ2-7,TRBV7-2,TGTGCCAGCACCCCGTGGAGCGACTACGAGCAGTACTTC,CASTPWSDYEQYF
-,TRBJ2-2,TRBV15,TGTGCCACCAGCAGAGATCAGAGCCATACGAACACCGGGGAGCTGTTTTTT,CATSRDQSHTNTGELFF
TRBD2,TRBJ2-7,TRBV10-2,TGCGCCAGTGGACTAGCGGGAGAGGGCGAGCAGTACTTC,CASGLAGEGEQYF
-,TRBJ2-3,TRBV18,TGTGCCAGCTCACCTTATGTAGGGACGCGCCAAAGCACAGATACGCAGTATTTT,CASSPYVGTRQSTDTQYF
-,TRBJ2-1,TRBV29-1,TGCAGCGTTGAAGACTGGTCAACTTCCACAAACAATGAGCAGTTCTTC,CSVEDWSTSTNNEQFF
-,TRBJ1-4,TRBV11-2,TGTGCCAGCAGCGTTGCCCCCGGGGAGTCGGAAGAAAAACTGTTTTTT,CASSVAPGESEEKLFF
-,TRBJ2-1,TRBV7-7,TGTGCTAGCAGCTTAGGTCTCGGGACCTACAATGAGCAGTTCTTC,CASSLGLGTYNEQFF
-,TRBJ1-1,TRBV27,TGTGCCAGCAGTTTAGGGTTCCCGGGACAAGAAGCTTTCTTT,CASSLGFPGQEAFF
-,TRBJ2-7,TRBV7-9,TGTGCCAGCAGCGCGCCCAGTGGACAGACCTACGAGCAGTACTTC,CASSAPSGQTYEQYF
-,TRBJ2-7,TRBV7-9,TGTGCCAGCAGCTTAGGAGCCGGACAGAGAAGCTACGAGCAGTACTTC,CASSLGAGQRSYEQYF
-,TRBJ2-2,TRBV27,TGTGCCAGCAGTCCCGGCACAGAGAACACCGGGGAGCTGTTTTTT,CASSPGTENTGELFF
TRBD1,TRBJ2-7,TRBV5-6,TGTGCCAGCAGCCCTTCCGGGACAGTATACAGGAGCTCCTACGAGCAGTACTTC,CASSPSGTVYRSSYEQYF
-,TRBJ2-1,TRBV29-1,TGCAGCGTTGAAGCGGGAGTAAGCTACAATGAGCAGTTCTTC,CSVEAGVSYNEQFF
-,TRBJ2-3,TRBV5-1,TGCGCCAGCACTTTTACAGATACGCAGTATTTT,CASTFTDTQYF
-,TRBJ2-1,TRBV29-1,TGCAGCGTTCCCACTAGGCCCAATGAGCAGTTCTTC,CSVPTRPNEQFF
TRBD1,TRBJ2-7,TRBV7-9,TGTGCCAGCAGCGCCTCTGACAGGGCCCCCTACGAGCAGTACTTC,CASSASDRAPYEQYF
-,TRBJ1-2,TRBV28,TGTGCCAGCAGTGAACCGGACAGCTATGGCTACACCTTC,CASSEPDSYGYTF
-,TRBJ2-1,TRBV12-5,TGTGCTAGTGGGCTGGAGTCGTACAATGAGCAGTTCTTC,CASGLESYNEQFF
-,TRBJ1-1,TRBV2,TGTGCCAGCAGTGCTAGGGCAAACACTGAAGCTTTCTTT,CASSARANTEAFF
TRBD2,TRBJ2-1,TRBV15,TGTGCCACCAGCAGAGATCCCGGGACTAGCGGGATCGGTGAGCAGTTCTTC,CATSRDPGTSGIGEQFF
TRBD2,TRBJ2-7,TRBV9,TGTGCCAGCAGCCCAGCTAGCGGGAGCTACGAGCAGTACTTC,CASSPASGSYEQYF
-,TRBJ2-3,TRBV5-1,TGCGCCAGCAGCTCCGACCCCGACCGGAGCACAGATACGCAGTATTTT,CASSSDPDRSTDTQYF
-,TRBJ2-1,TRBV29-1,TGCAGCGTTAGGGGCGGAGGGGCCAATGAGCAGTTCTTC,CSVRGGGANEQFF